This T cell receptor (beta chain) appears in the sequencing data of a study of T-cell memory formation after mild COVID-19. General study results and limits: Day 15 to 85 contracting clones showed balanced CD4/CD8; day 15 to 37 expanders favored CD4+. Still unconfirmed is whether the second-wave clones peaking on day 37 recognized SARS-CoV-2.

TCRdb analysed the 5' RACE reads with MiXCR anew, one entry per CDR3 protein. The table has 180,000 or so distinct CDR3 sequences, 16% seen once. Worth noting for this clonotype: Its specificity is unknown.

Trimming shortened V by 2 bases and J by 7 bases, and 9 bases separated the two germline ends. This CDR3 region has 13 residues. CDR1 and CDR2 from the germline V gene are SGHTA and FQGNSA. The chain links TRBV7-2 to TRBJ2-1; D is unclear. Sequencing was done on a sample of PBMCs or a T cell subset sorted from them (not recorded which). This TCR was recovered from an adult woman who had mild COVID-19 (a few samples of this study predate the infection). Cell type and time point are not known. The CDR3 protein is CASSLKLSNEQFF. The CDR3 DNA follows: TGTGCCAGCAGCTTAAAACTCAGTAATGAGCAGTTCTTC.